This record concerns one TCR beta chain sequence. Only in-frame clones appear in the TCRdb table, and some are missing; sequencing was by immunoSEQ multiplex PCR. The sample yields some 350,000 clones, around 87% seen once. The sample is drawn from a study of blood T cell repertoires in COVID-19. Overall study: COVID-19 samples from acute and convalescent phases originated in the United States, Italy and Spain. Sources were T cells, B-cell-depleted T cells, or PBMCs; the material itself was cDNA or gDNA.

Germline V gives CDR1 SGHRS, CDR2 YFSETQ. There are 11 residues in the CDR3. V was shortened by 3 bases and J by 3 bases, with 4 bases between the two germline ends. Participants were aged about 18 to 89 years, lived in 24 US areas, and enrolled virtually. The study assigned cohorts using participant-reported clinical history. The sequence was collected from a man aged 18 to 30 who had recovered from COVID-19. The chain uses TRBV5-1 and TRBJ2-7; D is undetermined. The sequenced sample was PBMCs or T cells enriched from blood (not recorded which). In DNA, the CDR3 is TGCGCCAGCAGCTCCTTCTACGAGCAGTACTTC. Translating gives CASSSFYEQYF.